Detailed here is one TCR beta chain. Antigen specificity is unknown. The sample comes from a study of cytomegalovirus exposure and HLA in healthy donors. Study as a whole: Most donors, 80% to 90% of around 400 genotyped, fell in the Caucasian-associated ancestry cluster. Study observations and caveats: Reportedly, diagnosis of cytomegalovirus status by the classifier showed high specificity and sensitivity. In a later analysis, compared with equally common non-associated chains, HLA-associated beta chains were more expanded.

This CDR3 has 16 amino acids. V lost 1 base and J 4 bases, leaving 14 bases between the germline ends. Germline lookup yields CDR1 KGHSH and CDR2 LQKENI. Amplification used 60 Vbeta primers and 13 Jbeta primers. The data were produced by immunoSEQ multiplex PCR, yet TCRdb's version contains in-frame clones alone and is incomplete. Of 65,000 to 95,000 clones in the sample, 70% to 80% are singletons; the top ten hold 3.3%. Healthy people donating bone marrow made up the donors. The receptor was isolated from a man aged 45-65 years in good health and CMV-seronegative. This chain connects TRBV18 to TRBJ1-5, with D possibly matching TRBD1 (6 bases). The sequencing sample was made of PBMCs. Here the CDR3 DNA reads TGTGCCAGCTCACCACTAGGCAGGGGCGGGAATCAGCCCCAGCATTTT. It codes for CASSPLGRGGNQPQHF. Full variable domain (rest looked up from reference TRBV18 and TRBJ1-5): NAGVMQNPRHLVRRRGQEARLRCSPMKGHSHVYWYRQLPEEGLKFMVYLQKENIIDESGMPKERFSAEFPKEGPSILRIQQVVRGDSAAYFCASSPLGRGGNQPQHFGDGTRLSIL.